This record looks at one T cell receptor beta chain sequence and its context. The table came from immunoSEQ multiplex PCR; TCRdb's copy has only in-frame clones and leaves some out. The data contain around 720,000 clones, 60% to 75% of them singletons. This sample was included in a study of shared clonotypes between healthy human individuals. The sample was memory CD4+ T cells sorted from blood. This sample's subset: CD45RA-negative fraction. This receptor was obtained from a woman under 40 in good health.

CDR3 loop: CASREVIQGETQYF. In nucleotides, the CDR3 is TGTGCCAGCAGGGAAGTGATCCAGGGGGAGACCCAGTACTTC. The rearrangement joins TRBV7-8 to TRBJ2-5; D is perhaps TRBD1 (6 bases). The CDR3 length is 14 residues. Germline CDR1 reads SGHVS; CDR2 reads FQNEAQ. V dropped 6 bases and J dropped 5 bases, with 16 bases sitting between them.